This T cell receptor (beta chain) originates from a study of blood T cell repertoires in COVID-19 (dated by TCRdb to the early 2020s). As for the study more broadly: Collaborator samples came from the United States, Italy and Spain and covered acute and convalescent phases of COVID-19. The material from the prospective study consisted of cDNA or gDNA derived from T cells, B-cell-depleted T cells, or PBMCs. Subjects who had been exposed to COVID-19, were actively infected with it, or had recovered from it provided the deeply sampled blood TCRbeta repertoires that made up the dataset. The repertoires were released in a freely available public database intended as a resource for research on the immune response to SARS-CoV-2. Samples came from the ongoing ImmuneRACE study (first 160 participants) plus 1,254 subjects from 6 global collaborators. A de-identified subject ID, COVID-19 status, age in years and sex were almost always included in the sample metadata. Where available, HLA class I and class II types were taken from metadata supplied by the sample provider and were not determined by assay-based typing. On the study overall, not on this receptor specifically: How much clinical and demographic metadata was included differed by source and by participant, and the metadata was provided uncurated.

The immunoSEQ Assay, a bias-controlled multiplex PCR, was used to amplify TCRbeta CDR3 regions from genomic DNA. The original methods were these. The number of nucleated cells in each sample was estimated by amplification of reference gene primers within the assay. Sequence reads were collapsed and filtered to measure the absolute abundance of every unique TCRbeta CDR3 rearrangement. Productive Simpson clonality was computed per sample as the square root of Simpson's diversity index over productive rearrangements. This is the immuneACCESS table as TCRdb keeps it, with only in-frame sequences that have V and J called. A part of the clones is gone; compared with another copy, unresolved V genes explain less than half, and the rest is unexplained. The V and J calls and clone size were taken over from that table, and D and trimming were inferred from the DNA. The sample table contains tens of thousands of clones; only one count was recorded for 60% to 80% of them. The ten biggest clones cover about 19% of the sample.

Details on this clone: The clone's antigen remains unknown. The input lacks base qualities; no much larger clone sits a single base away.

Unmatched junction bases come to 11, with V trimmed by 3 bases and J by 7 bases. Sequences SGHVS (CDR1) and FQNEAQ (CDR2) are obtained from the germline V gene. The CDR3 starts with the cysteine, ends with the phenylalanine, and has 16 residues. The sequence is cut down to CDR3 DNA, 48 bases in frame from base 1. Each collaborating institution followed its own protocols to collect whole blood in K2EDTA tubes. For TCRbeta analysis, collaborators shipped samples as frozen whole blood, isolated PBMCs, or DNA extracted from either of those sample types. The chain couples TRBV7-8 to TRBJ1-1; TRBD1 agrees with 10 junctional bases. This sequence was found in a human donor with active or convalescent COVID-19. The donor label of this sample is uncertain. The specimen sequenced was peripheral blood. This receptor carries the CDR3 CASSFVPGQGLGEAFF. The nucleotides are TGTGCCAGCAGCTTCGTTCCGGGACAGGGGTTAGGTGAAGCTTTCTTT. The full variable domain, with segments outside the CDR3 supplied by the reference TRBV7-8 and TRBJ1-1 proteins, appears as GAGVSQSPRYKVAKRGQDVALRCDPISGHVSLFWYQQALGQGPEFLTYFQNEAQLDKSGLPSDRFFAERPEGSVSTLKIQRTQQEDSAVYLCASSFVPGQGLGEAFFGQGTRLTVV.